The entry that follows covers one T cell receptor beta chain sequence. The antigen is unknown. The treatment denotes: roughly nine-day PBMC culture with coronavirus spike peptide pools or control peptides (ViraFEST assay). Sequencing of cultured CD4+ T cell DNA used the Oncomine TCR Beta short-read assay. TCRdb itself ran the PCR reads through MiXCR, one entry per CDR3 protein. The sample has around 25,000 distinct CDR3 sequences; about 40% are singletons. Trimming removed 5 bases at V and 7 bases at J, with 11 bases between. The CDR3 is 12 amino acids. The entry originates in a study of vaccination and CD4 T cells after COVID-19. At the level of the study: It was a median about 100 days after diagnosis, with a range of 35 to 161, that post-COVID samples were drawn. The authors gave control cultures a CEFX pool, an HIV-1 Nef pool, or no peptide.

V and J are TRBV12-3 or TRBV12-4 and TRBJ1-2, with no clear D. This receptor was obtained from a human donor who had recovered from COVID-19. Sequenced material: CD4+ T cells from blood, cultured in vitro. CDR3 nucleotide sequence: TGTGCCAGCAGTCTCGAGGCGGGTGGCTACACCTTC. The encoded protein is CASSLEAGGYTF.